This passage covers 16 T cell receptor beta chains from one sample sequenced in a study of response to subunit inactivated influenza vaccine. TCRdb fed the RT-PCR reads into MiXCR, producing one record per CDR3 protein. Altogether 550,000 to 800,000 distinct CDR3 sequences are present, roughly 14% being singletons, with the ten largest covering less than 7%. This material consisted of PBMCs from blood, taken approximately 15 days before vaccination. The receptors shown here come from a man aged 50-60 years who received an inactivated influenza vaccine.

This chain connects TRBV6-1 to TRBJ1-6; D is possibly TRBD1 (5 bases). Germline V gives CDR1 MNHNS, CDR2 SASEGT. The CDR3 spans 14 residues. Between the trimmed V and J ends, which lost 6 bases and 8 bases, there was a span of 14 bases. CDR3 loop: CASSPRRVDSPLHF. The DNA of the CDR3 is TGTGCCAGCAGCCCCCGCAGGGTGGATTCACCCCTCCACTTT.

This clonotype occurred many times. CDR3 amino acids: CASSQLAGGGAEQFF. CDR3 coding DNA: TGCGCCAGCAGCCAACTAGCGGGAGGTGGCGCGGAGCAGTTCTTC. This chain uses TRBV5-1 with TRBJ2-1; 12 bases are a match to TRBD2. There are 15 residues in the CDR3. Per the germline V gene, CDR1 is SGHRS and CDR2 is YFSETQ. Trimming removed 4 bases from V and 10 bases from J; junction bases left unmatched: 9.

The chain combines TRBV2 with TRBJ2-7, with D hard to call. Germline CDR1 reads SNHLY; CDR2 reads FYNNEI. V lost 8 bases to trimming and J lost 5 bases, with 19 bases between them. The CDR3 is 14 amino acids. The CDR3 loop reads CASEGLAGRHEQYF. The CDR3 DNA sequence: TGTGCCAGCGAAGGGCTCGCCGGGCGACACGAGCAGTACTTC.

The rearrangement joins TRBV9 to TRBJ2-5; 10 bases line up with TRBD2. The germline CDR1 and CDR2 sequences are SGDLS and YYNGEE. After removal of 1 base from V and 2 bases from J, the junction contained 2 bases not matched to a gene. The CDR3 has 15 amino acids. CDR3 region: CASSVKAGGQETQYF. CDR3 bases: TGTGCCAGCAGCGTAAAAGCGGGAGGGCAAGAGACCCAGTACTTC.

This clonotype showed up just a few times. The chain has TRBV15 and TRBJ2-2; possibly TRBD2 for D (5 bases). Germline CDR1 and CDR2: LNHNV and YYDKDF (reference sequence). CDR3 length: 18 amino acids. Trimming took 2 bases from V and 0 from J, leaving 16 bases between them. Written as DNA, the CDR3 is TGTGCCACCAGCAGACCCCCTCGTGGTAGCGCGAACACCGGGGAGCTGTTTTTT. Residues: CATSRPPRGSANTGELFF.

This chain connects TRBV24-1 to TRBJ2-3, with a possible D match to TRBD2 (5 bases). This CDR3 spans 17 amino acids. CDR1 is KGHDR, CDR2 SFDVKD, per germline. Trimming stripped 1 base from V and 5 bases from J, with 18 bases between. CDR3 protein: CATSDFAGSPKGDTQYF. The DNA for the CDR3 is TGTGCCACCAGTGATTTTGCGGGCAGCCCCAAAGGAGATACGCAGTATTTT.

In the case of this clonotype: A much larger clone differs by one base, so this may be a read error. This chain uses TRBV29-1 with TRBJ2-2; possible D gene TRBD2, 7 bases. Per germline, CDR1 SQVTM and CDR2 ANQGSEA. Trimming removed 6 bases from V and 12 bases from J, with 17 bases in between. The CDR3 loop spans 12 amino acids. The CDR3 reads CSVGGGLNKLFF. In DNA form, the CDR3 reads TGCAGCGTGGGAGGGGGGCTCAACAAGCTGTTTTTT.

In its sample, this clonotype was seen a few times. The rearrangement links TRBV29-1 to TRBJ2-3; D possibly corresponds to TRBD2 (5 bases). The V end lost 3 bases, the J end lost 3 bases, and 10 bases lay between the germline ends. The germline V gene has CDR1 SQVTM and CDR2 ANQGSEA. The CDR3 has 13 amino acids. The CDR3 coding sequence is TGCAGCGTTGATAAGTGGGAGACAGATACGCAGTATTTT. As protein: CSVDKWETDTQYF.

The V gene is TRBV7-8, the J gene TRBJ2-4; the D gene is possibly TRBD1 (6 bases). V was pared by 3 bases and J by 12 bases, with 12 bases between. The CDR3 has 12 amino acids. Germline CDR1 and CDR2: SGHVS and FQNEAQ. CDR3 coding DNA: TGTGCCAGCAGCTTTAGACAGGCCACTCAGTACTTC. Its protein product is CASSFRQATQYF.

This clonotype was found a few times. The V and J genes are TRBV7-2 and TRBJ2-3; 11 bases are shared with TRBD2. The CDR3 consists of 17 residues. V trimming: 0 bases; J trimming: 1 base; junction bases outside the gene matches: 3. Germline V gene sequence: CDR1 SGHTA, CDR2 FQGNSA. Here the CDR3 reads CASSLAATSGGTDTQYF. The CDR3 DNA reads as TGTGCCAGCAGCTTAGCGGCGACTAGCGGGGGCACAGATACGCAGTATTTT.

The chain joins TRBV9 to TRBJ2-1, with 8 bases lining up with TRBD2. This CDR3 comprises 16 residues. Germline V CDR1 and CDR2: SGDLS, YYNGEE. V shed 1 base and J 4 bases; nucleotides not matched to a gene: 7. This chain's CDR3 is CASSVRWASGYNEQFF. The CDR3 coding sequence is TGTGCCAGCAGCGTAAGGTGGGCTAGCGGGTACAATGAGCAGTTCTTC.

This clonotype was detected a few times. The CDR3 coding sequence is TGTGCCAGCAGCTTCACGGGACTAGCGATCGAAGAGACCCAGTACTTC. It is translated as CASSFTGLAIEETQYF. The J gene is TRBJ2-5, the V gene TRBV7-2; 10 bases agree with TRBD2. Germline values: CDR1 SGHTA, CDR2 FQGNSA. The junction had 7 bases not matched to a gene; V was cut back by 3 bases and J by 3 bases. The CDR3 runs 16 residues. The complete variable domain, with remaining parts taken from reference TRBV7-2 and TRBJ2-5, reads GAGVSQSPSNKVTEKGKDVELRCDPISGHTALYWYRQSLGQGLEFLIYFQGNSAPDKSGLPSDRFSAERTGGSVSTLTIQRTQQEDSAVYLCASSFTGLAIEETQYFGPGTRLLVL.

The chain uses TRBV6-2 or TRBV6-3 and TRBJ2-7; a possible D gene is TRBD1 (5 bases). CDR1 MNHEY and CDR2 SVGEGT come from the germline V gene. The CDR3 has 14 amino acids. V shed 4 bases and J shed 5 bases, with 15 bases lying between them. This CDR3 reads CASSLQTDLHEQYF. The CDR3 DNA follows: TGTGCCAGCAGTTTACAGACAGATCTCCACGAGCAGTACTTC.

The sample holds many counts of this clonotype. The V call is TRBV5-1, the J call TRBJ2-7; 12 nucleotides align to TRBD2. The CDR3 covers 16 residues. The V gene's germline CDR1 is SGHRS and CDR2 YFSETQ. J lost 0 bases, V lost 1 base, and 2 bases had no gene match. As DNA, the CDR3 is TGCGCCAGCAGCTTGACTAGCGGGAGGACCTCCTACGAGCAGTACTTC. The encoded protein is CASSLTSGRTSYEQYF.

The table lists this clonotype with a few counts. The V and J genes are TRBV5-1 and TRBJ1-1; 8 nucleotides match TRBD1. The CDR3 sequence is 14 residues long. V dropped 4 bases and J dropped 7; count of bases not matched to a gene: 9. Germline V gene sequence: CDR1 SGHRS, CDR2 YFSETQ. The CDR3 region is CASSLMTGAVEAFF. The DNA of the CDR3 is TGCGCCAGCAGCCTGATGACAGGGGCGGTTGAAGCTTTCTTT.

This chain uses TRBV6-2 or TRBV6-3 with TRBJ2-6; D unresolved. Germline V gene lookup returns CDR1 MNHEY and CDR2 SVGEGT. The CDR3 covers 18 residues. V lost 0 bases and J lost 0, with 12 bases in between. The CDR3 region is CASSYSLEDLSGANVLTF. The CDR3 nucleotides read TGTGCCAGCAGTTACTCGCTAGAGGATCTCTCTGGGGCCAACGTCCTGACTTTC.